A single sample gave rise to the 4 T cell receptor beta chains below, sequenced in a study of blood T cell repertoires in COVID-19. The table came from immunoSEQ multiplex PCR; TCRdb's copy has only in-frame clones and leaves some out. The data contain about 150,000 clones, approximately 83% of them singletons. The sequencing sample was made of peripheral blood. The receptors were gathered from a woman aged 60-70 years with COVID-19, enrolled during active disease.

This clone occurred a few times. This chain links TRBV18 with TRBJ2-7; D gene unclear. Germline V gene sequence: CDR1 KGHSH, CDR2 LQKENI. V was pared by 1 base and J by 4 bases, with 17 bases between. The CDR3 loop spans 16 amino acids. CDR3 residues: CASSPLSNNRVYEQYF. The CDR3 DNA reads as TGTGCCAGCTCACCACTGAGCAACAACCGGGTTTACGAGCAGTACTTC.

The chain combines TRBV2 with TRBJ1-2, with D possibly matching TRBD1 (5 bases). V was shortened by 10 bases and J by 2 bases, with 8 bases between the two germline ends. Looked up from germline, CDR1 is SNHLY and CDR2 is FYNNEI. The CDR3 runs 11 residues. CDR3 in amino acids: CAIPGNYGYTF. Written as DNA, the CDR3 is TGTGCCATCCCAGGGAACTATGGCTACACCTTC.

This rearrangement joins TRBV3-1 (or the pseudogene TRBV3-2) to TRBJ1-3; unclear D gene. Trimming removed 8 bases from V and 0 bases from J, with 11 bases in between. The CDR3 length is 14 residues. Per germline, CDR1 LGHDT and CDR2 YNNKEL (reference sequence). The CDR3 sequence is CASSSGSSGNTIYF. CDR3 nucleotides: TGTGCCAGCTCGTCGGGGAGCTCTGGAAACACCATATATTTT.

In its sample, this clone was seen a few times. V usage is TRBV5-5 and J usage is TRBJ2-7; possible D gene TRBD2, 5 bases. V was clipped by 0 bases and J by 6 bases, with 10 bases between them. Germline assignment: CDR1 SGHKS and CDR2 YYEKEE (reference sequence). The CDR3 is 13 residues long. In DNA form, the CDR3 reads TGTGCCAGCAGCTTGGCCGCGGGTTTCGAGCAGTACGTC. This translates into CASSLAAGFEQYV.